Below are 15 T cell receptor beta chains sequenced from a single sample in a study of T cells expressing NK-cell markers. One entry per CDR3 protein, without DNA, is what TCRdb gives after re-calling the 5' RACE reads. Recorded for this sample: about 260,000 distinct CDR3 sequences. The sequenced sample was blood T cells: a sorted CD56 or NKG2C T cell subset, CD4+ or CD8+ T cells, or bulk PBMC T cells (not recorded which). Every receptor here comes from a woman aged 18 to 75 in good health.

The chain combines TRBV20-1 with TRBJ2-1. The germline V gene has CDR1 DFQATT and CDR2 SNEGSKA (reference sequence). The length of the CDR3 is 13 residues. The CDR3 is CSARWGTYNEQFF.

This CDR3 reads CASRLGLSTDTQYF. This sequence joins TRBV25-1 and TRBJ2-3; TCRdb returns TRBD2, unconfirmable since there is no DNA. The CDR3 loop spans 14 amino acids. Germline CDR1 MGHDK, CDR2 SYGVNS.

The chain recombines TRBV29-1 with TRBJ1-5. Germline V gives CDR1 SQVTM, CDR2 ANQGSEA. The CDR3 length is 13 residues. This CDR3 is CSAQWGRNQPQHF.

Here the CDR3 reads CASSLDGYNTGELFF. The genes are TRBV5-1 and TRBJ2-2. The CDR3 extends over 15 amino acids. In germline, CDR1 is SGHRS, CDR2 YFSETQ.

CDR3 residues: CASSLAPGVYADTQYF. J is TRBJ2-3 and V is TRBV5-1; the TCRdb call, TRBD2, lacks DNA for checking. The V gene's germline CDR1 is SGHRS and CDR2 YFSETQ. The CDR3 loop spans 16 amino acids.

The V gene is TRBV7-8, the J gene TRBJ2-7; TCRdb calls TRBD1, which cannot be checked without DNA. This CDR3 region has 15 residues. CDR1 and CDR2 from the germline V gene are SGHVS and FQNEAQ. The CDR3 loop reads CASSFRDRTAYEQYF.

CDR3 in amino acids: CASSWFSSGTGELFF. The rearrangement joins TRBV12-3 or TRBV12-4 to TRBJ2-2. CDR3 length: 15 amino acids.

The chain's CDR3 is CASSPYRDGLFVKLFF. V and J are TRBV3-1 and TRBJ1-4. The CDR3 spans 16 residues. Germline assignment: CDR1 LGHDT and CDR2 YNNKEL (reference sequence).

According to its frequency, this clonotype is medium-sized (0.01 to 0.1%). This sequence joins TRBV7-2 and TRBJ2-2. The germline V gene has CDR1 SGHTA and CDR2 FQGNSA. The CDR3 spans 12 residues. The CDR3 spells CASSYVNGELFF.

This chain joins TRBV28 and TRBJ2-2; no DNA is available, so the TRBD1 call from TCRdb remains unchecked. The CDR3 spans 14 residues. Germline V gives CDR1 MDHEN, CDR2 SYDVKM. CDR3 sequence reads: CASSLGGGTGELFF.

This sequence joins TRBV4-3 and TRBJ2-3; the D gene TCRdb calls, TRBD2, cannot be checked with no DNA. The CDR3 consists of 16 residues. Germline CDR1 reads LGHNA; CDR2 reads YSLEER. The CDR3 sequence is CASSQVRGVPTDTQYF.

The chain combines TRBV12-3 or TRBV12-4 with TRBJ1-5. This CDR3 has 15 residues. CDR3: CASSQPGQRDQPQHF.

The genes are TRBV5-1 and TRBJ2-2. Germline V gives CDR1 SGHRS, CDR2 YFSETQ. The CDR3 totals 15 residues. CDR3 sequence reads: CASSFILANTGELFF.

This chain connects TRBV12-3 or TRBV12-4 to TRBJ2-2; TCRdb's assignment of TRBD2 cannot be checked, as there is no DNA. The CDR3 sequence is 18 residues long. This chain's CDR3 is CASSLPGGSNANTGELFF.

The chain links TRBV18 to TRBJ2-3; TCRdb reports TRBD1, a call that lacks DNA to check it against. The germline CDR1 and CDR2 sequences are KGHSH and LQKENI. The CDR3 spans 14 residues. This CDR3 is CASSVDSSTDTQYF.